These T cell receptor beta chains were read from a single sample in a study of OX40 agonist ivuxolimab in advanced cancers. Assay used: immunoSEQ multiplex PCR; TCRdb lists only in-frame clones, some missing. The table has under 25,000 clones, roughly four fifths seen once; the top ten hold over 20%. The starting material was CD4+ or CD8+ T cells sorted from blood, obtained in a trial of the OX40 agonist ivuxolimab. The source is an adult with an advanced solid tumor such as melanoma, head and neck, liver or kidney cancer. Both conserved end residues are part of each CDR3. D genes are given only for firm matches. A row's size may be missing; if present it is once, few, many or a size class.

v_gene	d_gene	abundance	j_gene	CDR3aa	CDR3nt
TRBV15	TRBD1	-	TRBJ2-5	CATQTGREETQYF	TGTGCCACCCAGACAGGGCGGGAAGAGACCCAGTACTTC
TRBV9	-	-	TRBJ2-1	CASSVATEGDEQFF	TGTGCCAGCAGCGTAGCTACCGAGGGAGATGAGCAGTTCTTC
TRBV2	-	few	TRBJ2-4	CASSDWLAKNIQYF	TGTGCCAGCAGTGATTGGCTAGCCAAAAACATTCAGTACTTC
TRBV6-5	-	few	TRBJ1-1	CASSYREETEAFF	TGTGCCAGCAGTTACAGGGAGGAGACTGAAGCTTTCTTT
TRBV19	-	medium-sized	TRBJ1-1	CASSTDTTEAFF	TGTGCCAGTAGTACAGATACCACTGAAGCTTTCTTT
TRBV5-5	TRBD2	-	TRBJ2-7	CASSLGAGGPQQYF	TGTGCCAGCAGCTTGGGAGCGGGAGGGCCGCAGCAGTACTTC
TRBV10-3	-	-	TRBJ2-1	CAISERTAPRQFF	TGTGCCATCAGTGAGAGGACTGCCCCTCGCCAGTTCTTC
TRBV14	TRBD2	-	TRBJ2-1	CASGGTSESSYNEQFF	TGTGCCAGCGGCGGGACTAGCGAGAGCTCCTACAATGAGCAGTTCTTC
TRBV10-3	-	-	TRBJ2-7	CAISRPGDSYEQYF	TGTGCCATCAGCCGCCCAGGGGACTCCTACGAGCAGTACTTC
TRBV11-3	TRBD2	-	TRBJ2-1	CASSLAGGTVDEQFF	TGTGCCAGCAGCTTGGCGGGAGGTACGGTCGATGAGCAGTTCTTC
TRBV7-9	-	-	TRBJ2-7	CASSLGSVSSYEQYF	TGTGCCAGCAGCTTAGGCAGCGTTAGCTCCTACGAGCAGTACTTC
TRBV7-9	-	-	TRBJ2-3	CASSSADSTDTQYF	TGTGCCAGCAGTTCAGCTGATAGCACAGATACGCAGTATTTT
TRBV6-4	TRBD1	-	TRBJ2-3	CASSDGQGGTDTQYF	TGTGCCAGCAGTGACGGACAGGGAGGCACAGATACGCAGTATTTT
TRBV28	-	-	TRBJ1-5	CASSLGWGMSNQPQHF	TGTGCCAGCAGTTTGGGGTGGGGGATGAGCAATCAGCCCCAGCATTTT
TRBV7-9	-	few	TRBJ1-6	CASSWAVSGSPLHF	TGTGCCAGCAGCTGGGCAGTAAGTGGTTCACCCCTCCACTTT
TRBV5-1	-	-	TRBJ1-4	CASRDTNEKLFF	TGCGCCAGCAGGGATACTAATGAAAAACTGTTTTTT
TRBV4-3	TRBD1	-	TRBJ2-1	CASSQREAGTGIYNEQFF	TGCGCCAGCAGCCAAAGGGAGGCCGGGACAGGGATCTACAATGAGCAGTTCTTC
TRBV7-3	TRBD2	-	TRBJ2-1	CASSFQVEREFEQFF	TGTGCCAGCAGCTTCCAAGTCGAGCGGGAGTTTGAGCAGTTCTTC
TRBV20-1	-	once	TRBJ1-2	CSSSNYGYTF	TGCAGTTCTTCTAACTATGGCTACACCTTC
TRBV6-5	-	-	TRBJ1-6	CASSYSRGGGNSPLHF	TGTGCCAGCAGTTACTCTAGGGGAGGGGGTAATTCACCCCTCCACTTT
TRBV9	-	-	TRBJ2-2	CASSPGQNTGELFF	TGTGCCAGCAGTCCGGGACAGAACACCGGGGAGCTGTTTTTT